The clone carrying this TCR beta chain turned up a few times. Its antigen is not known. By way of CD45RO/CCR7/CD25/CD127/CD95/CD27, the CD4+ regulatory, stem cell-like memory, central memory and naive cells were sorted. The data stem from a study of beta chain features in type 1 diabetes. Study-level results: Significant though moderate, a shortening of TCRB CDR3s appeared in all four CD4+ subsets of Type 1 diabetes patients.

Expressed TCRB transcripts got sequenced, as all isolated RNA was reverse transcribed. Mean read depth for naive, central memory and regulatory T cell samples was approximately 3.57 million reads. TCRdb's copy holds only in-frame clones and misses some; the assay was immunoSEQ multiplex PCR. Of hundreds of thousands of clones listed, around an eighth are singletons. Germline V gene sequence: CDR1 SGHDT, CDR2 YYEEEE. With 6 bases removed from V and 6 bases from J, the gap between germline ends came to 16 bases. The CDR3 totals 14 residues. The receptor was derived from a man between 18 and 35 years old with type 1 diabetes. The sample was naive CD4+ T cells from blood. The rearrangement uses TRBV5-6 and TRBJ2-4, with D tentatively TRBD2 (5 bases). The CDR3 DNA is TGTGCCAGCACCCTGAGAGGGAATAGAAACATTCAGTACTTC. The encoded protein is CASTLRGNRNIQYF. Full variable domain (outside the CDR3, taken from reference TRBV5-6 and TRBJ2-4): DAGVTQSPTHLIKTRGQQVTLRCSPKSGHDTVSWYQQALGQGPQFIFQYYEEEERQRGNFPDRFSGHQFPNYSSELNVNALLLGDSALYLCASTLRGNRNIQYFGAGTRLSVL.